This T cell receptor beta chain came from a study of shared clonotypes between healthy human individuals. The sample holds a few counts of this clone. Positively selected for CCR7, the CD45RO-negative cells used as naive CD8 cells excluded terminally differentiated effector memory CD45RA+ cells. There were no recent acute infections or vaccinations among the donors, who were healthy HIV-negative adults. This table comes from immunoSEQ multiplex PCR, and its TCRdb copy is limited to in-frame clones, with some not included. This table holds about 1,800,000 clones, around 96% found once. Trimming shortened V by 5 bases and J by 10 bases, and 12 bases separated the two germline ends. CDR1 MNHEY and CDR2 SVGAGI come from the germline V gene. This CDR3 contains 13 residues.

Sequenced input: naive CD8+ T cells sorted from blood. The V and J genes are TRBV6-5 and TRBJ1-6; D is undetermined. The receptor was derived from a man aged 18 to 29 in good health. CDR3: CASSASDGSPLHF. In nucleotides, the CDR3 is TGTGCCAGCAGTGCGTCCGACGGCTCACCCCTCCACTTT.